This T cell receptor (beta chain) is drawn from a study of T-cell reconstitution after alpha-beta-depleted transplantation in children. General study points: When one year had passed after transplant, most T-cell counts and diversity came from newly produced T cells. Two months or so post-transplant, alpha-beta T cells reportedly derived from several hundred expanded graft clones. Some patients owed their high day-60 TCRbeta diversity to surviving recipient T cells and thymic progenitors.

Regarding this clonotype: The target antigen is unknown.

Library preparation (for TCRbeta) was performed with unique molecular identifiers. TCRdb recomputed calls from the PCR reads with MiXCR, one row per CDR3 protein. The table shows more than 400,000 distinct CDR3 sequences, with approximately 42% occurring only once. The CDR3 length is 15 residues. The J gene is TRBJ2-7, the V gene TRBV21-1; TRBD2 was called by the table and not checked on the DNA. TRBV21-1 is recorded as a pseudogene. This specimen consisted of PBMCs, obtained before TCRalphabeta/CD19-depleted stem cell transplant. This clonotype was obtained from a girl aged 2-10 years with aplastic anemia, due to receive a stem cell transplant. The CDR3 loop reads CASSKLPRSGGFQYF. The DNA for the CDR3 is TGTGCCAGCAGCAAACTCCCCCGCAGCGGGGGGTTCCAGTACTTC.